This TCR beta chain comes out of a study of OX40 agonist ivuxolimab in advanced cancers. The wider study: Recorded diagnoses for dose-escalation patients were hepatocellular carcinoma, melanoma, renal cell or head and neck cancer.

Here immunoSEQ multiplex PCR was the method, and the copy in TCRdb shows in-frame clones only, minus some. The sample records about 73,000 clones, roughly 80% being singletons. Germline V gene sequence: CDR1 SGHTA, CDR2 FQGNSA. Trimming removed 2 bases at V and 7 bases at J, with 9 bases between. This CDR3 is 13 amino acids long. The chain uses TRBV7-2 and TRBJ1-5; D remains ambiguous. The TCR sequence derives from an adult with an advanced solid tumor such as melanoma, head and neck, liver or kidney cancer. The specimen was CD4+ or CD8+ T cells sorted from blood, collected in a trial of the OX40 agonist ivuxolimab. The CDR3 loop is CASSLSELQPQHF. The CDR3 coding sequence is TGTGCCAGCAGCTTAAGCGAGCTCCAGCCCCAGCATTTT.